The 13 T cell receptor beta chains below were found in one sample sequenced in a study of cytomegalovirus exposure and HLA in healthy donors. The PCR contained 60 Vbeta and 13 Jbeta primers. The data were produced by immunoSEQ multiplex PCR, yet TCRdb's version contains in-frame clones alone and is incomplete. The table shows roughly 150,000 clones, with around 80% occurring only once. The material sequenced was PBMCs. The receptors come from a male donor in good health and CMV-seronegative.

In this sample, this clone turned up a few times. This chain uses TRBV7-2 with TRBJ2-2; 8 bases map to TRBD1. CDR3 size: 15 residues. CDR1 and CDR2 from the germline V gene are SGHTA and FQGNSA. Unmatched junction bases numbered 4, after V lost 3 bases and J lost 4 bases. The CDR3 coding sequence is TGTGCCAGCAGCTTTCAGGGGGCGGGCACCGGGGAGCTGTTTTTT. Residues: CASSFQGAGTGELFF.

This chain joins TRBV6-1 and TRBJ1-1, with a possible D match to TRBD1 (6 bases). CDR1 is MNHNS and CDR2 is SASEGT in the germline V gene. The V gene lost 6 bases and the J gene lost 5 bases, with 19 bases spanning the gap. CDR3 size: 15 residues. In DNA, the CDR3 is TGTGCCAGCAGCCGCGCATTGGGGGCAGGGACTGAAGCTTTCTTT. Protein product: CASSRALGAGTEAFF.

The rearrangement links TRBV2 to TRBJ2-5; 9 bases line up with TRBD2. This CDR3 region has 16 residues. Germline V gives CDR1 SNHLY, CDR2 FYNNEI. J gave up 4 bases and V 6 bases, and 12 bases lay outside the gene matches. The CDR3 DNA follows: TGTGCCAGCAGAACCTCGGGGCGGGGGGGCGGAGAGACCCAGTACTTC. Translation: CASRTSGRGGGETQYF.

The chain is built from TRBV5-1 and TRBJ1-4; 7 bases are shared with TRBD1. Germline CDR1 is SGHRS and CDR2 is YFSETQ. The V segment lost 7 bases and the J segment 8 bases; nucleotides outside the gene matches: 14. This CDR3 spans 15 amino acids. The CDR3 here is CASRSETGRFEKLFF. The DNA for the CDR3 is TGCGCCAGCCGATCCGAGACAGGGCGTTTCGAAAAACTGTTTTTT. Looking up the rest from reference TRBV5-1 and TRBJ1-4 gives the full variable domain: KAGVTQTPRYLIKTRGQQVTLSCSPISGHRSVSWYQQTPGQGLQFLFEYFSETQRNKGNFPGRFSGRQFSNSRSEMNVSTLELGDSALYLCASRSETGRFEKLFFGSGTQLSVL.

The CDR3 loop is CASSYSLGRGNYGYTF. As DNA, the CDR3 is TGTGCCAGCAGTTACTCGCTAGGGCGGGGGAACTATGGCTACACCTTC. The chain couples TRBV6-5 to TRBJ1-2; the D gene is possibly TRBD1 (5 bases). CDR1 is MNHEY and CDR2 is SVGAGI in the germline V gene. This CDR3 has 16 amino acids. V was shortened by 0 bases and J by 2 bases, with 13 bases between the two germline ends.

This chain joins TRBV5-8 and TRBJ1-1, with D perhaps TRBD1 (5 bases). The CDR3 is 14 residues long. Germline CDR1 and CDR2: SGHTS and YDEGEE. V dropped 0 bases and J dropped 3 bases, with 9 bases sitting between them. CDR3 sequence reads: CASSLAPGHTEAFF. The CDR3 DNA sequence: TGTGCCAGCAGCTTGGCCCCAGGGCACACTGAAGCTTTCTTT.

This clone appeared once. This chain links TRBV7-6 with TRBJ2-1; tentatively, D is TRBD1 (5 bases). The V and J ends lost 5 bases and 0 bases respectively, with 17 bases between them. The CDR3 is 17 residues long. Germline CDR1 and CDR2: SGHVS and FNYEAQ. The CDR3 sequence is CASSPRFRASSYNEQFF. The CDR3 nucleotides are TGTGCCAGCAGCCCCAGATTCAGGGCCAGCTCCTACAATGAGCAGTTCTTC.

This rearrangement joins TRBV5-1 to TRBJ2-3; 7 bases are a match to TRBD1. The CDR3 sequence is 14 residues long. Germline CDR1 is SGHRS and CDR2 is YFSETQ. V was pared by 1 base and J by 1 base, with 0 bases of the junction left unmatched. CDR3 sequence: CASSLRGRTDTQYF. In nucleotides, the CDR3 is TGCGCCAGCAGCTTGAGGGGGCGCACAGATACGCAGTATTTT.

J is TRBJ2-7 and V is TRBV4-2; 9 bases map to TRBD2. J gave up 1 base and V 0 bases, and 1 base lay outside the gene matches. This CDR3 comprises 15 residues. Germline V gives CDR1 LGHNA, CDR2 YNFKEQ. The CDR3 protein is CASSQETSGSYEQYF. For the CDR3, the DNA is TGTGCCAGCAGCCAAGAGACTAGCGGTTCCTACGAGCAGTACTTC.

The V gene is TRBV7-8, the J gene TRBJ2-3; 14 bases agree with TRBD2. Germline loops: CDR1 SGHVS, CDR2 FQNEAQ. The CDR3 is made up of 14 amino acids. J was trimmed by 10 bases and V by 7 bases; bases with no gene match: 7. CDR3 in amino acids: CASIEGLAGGSQYF. In DNA form, the CDR3 reads TGTGCCAGCATCGAAGGACTAGCGGGGGGTTCGCAGTATTTT.

The J gene is TRBJ2-5, the V gene TRBV15; possible D gene TRBD2, 5 bases. The J call may be faulty, since TRBJ2-7 better matches the DNA end. The germline CDR1 and CDR2 sequences are LNHNV and YYDKDF (reference sequence). This CDR3 is built from 14 residues. CDR3 sequence: CATSRDRRDYEQYF. The CDR3 DNA reads as TGTGCCACCAGCAGAGATCGTCGGGACTACGAGCAGTACTTC.

This chain joins TRBV2 and TRBJ1-3; no reliable D call. V was trimmed by 6 bases and J by 0 bases, leaving 9 bases between them. The CDR3 covers 14 residues. Germline loops: CDR1 SNHLY, CDR2 FYNNEI. The CDR3 region is CASREQNSGNTIYF. DNA of the CDR3: TGTGCCAGCAGAGAACAGAACTCTGGAAACACCATATATTTT.

The J gene is TRBJ2-5, the V gene TRBV5-4; D is possibly TRBD1 (5 bases). This CDR3 is 15 amino acids long. Germline V CDR1 and CDR2: SGHNT, YYREEE (reference sequence). Trimming removed 4 bases from V and 0 bases from J, with 13 bases in between. In nucleotides, the CDR3 is TGTGCCAGCAGCCCCTCTGGGGCGTACCAAGAGACCCAGTACTTC. Encoded protein: CASSPSGAYQETQYF. Full variable domain (missing parts from reference TRBV5-4 and TRBJ2-5): ETGVTQSPTHLIKTRGQQVTLRCSSQSGHNTVSWYQQALGQGPQFIFQYYREEENGRGNFPPRFSGLQFPNYSSELNVNALELDDSALYLCASSPSGAYQETQYFGPGTRLLVL.